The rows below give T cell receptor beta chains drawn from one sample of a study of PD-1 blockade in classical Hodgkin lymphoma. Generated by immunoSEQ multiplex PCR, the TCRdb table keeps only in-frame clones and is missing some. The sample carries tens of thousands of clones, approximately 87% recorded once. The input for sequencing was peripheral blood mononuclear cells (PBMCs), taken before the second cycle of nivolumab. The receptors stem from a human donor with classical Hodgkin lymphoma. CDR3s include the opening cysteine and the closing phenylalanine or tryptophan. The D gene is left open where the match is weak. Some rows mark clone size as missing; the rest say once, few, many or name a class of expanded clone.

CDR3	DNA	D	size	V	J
CASSVGREQFF	TGTGCCAGCAGCGTAGGCCGTGAGCAGTTCTTC	NA	NA	TRBV9	TRBJ2-1
CASSWDTGTANYGYTF	TGCGCCAGCAGCTGGGATACCGGGACAGCAAACTATGGCTACACCTTC	TRBD1	NA	TRBV5-1	TRBJ1-2
CASNEQGENTEAFF	TGTGCCAGCAACGAACAGGGGGAGAACACTGAAGCTTTCTTT	TRBD1	NA	TRBV6-5	TRBJ1-1
CASSSDRGLRGARNEQFF	TGTGCCAGCAGTTCCGACAGGGGGCTGCGGGGGGCTCGCAATGAGCAGTTCTTC	TRBD1	few	TRBV7-9	TRBJ2-1
CASSLSGEGGYTF	TGTGCCAGCAGCTTGTCAGGGGAGGGTGGCTACACCTTC	NA	once	TRBV7-9	TRBJ1-2
CASSLSHSGTGNTIYF	TGTGCCAGCAGCTTAAGTCACTCGGGGACGGGAAACACCATATATTTT	NA	NA	TRBV7-2	TRBJ1-3
CASSLVRGLAGYTF	TGTGCCAGCAGTTTGGTTCGGGGGTTGGCTGGCTACACCTTC	NA	NA	TRBV28	TRBJ1-2
CASSWFRDRSTDTQYF	TGTGCCAGCAGCTGGTTCCGGGACAGAAGCACAGATACGCAGTATTTT	TRBD1	NA	TRBV5-6	TRBJ2-3
CASSIRQGTNQPQHF	TGTGCCAGTAGTATTAGACAGGGGACTAATCAGCCCCAGCATTTT	TRBD1	NA	TRBV19	TRBJ1-5
CASSSSGAREKLFF	TGTGCCAGCAGCTCCTCCGGGGCCAGAGAAAAACTGTTTTTT	NA	NA	TRBV7-9	TRBJ1-4
CAWSVGTSGGEQYF	TGTGCCTGGAGTGTAGGGACTAGCGGGGGCGAGCAGTACTTC	TRBD2	once	TRBV30	TRBJ2-7
CASSPRQNEKLFF	TGTGCCAGCAGCCCAAGACAGAATGAAAAACTGTTTTTT	NA	NA	TRBV7-2	TRBJ1-4
CASSLRTGFVNEQFF	TGTGCCAGCAGTTTACGGACAGGGTTCGTCAATGAGCAGTTCTTC	TRBD1	once	TRBV27	TRBJ2-1
CASSQGASGPHPYEQYF	TGTGCCAGCAGCCAAGGGGCGAGCGGGCCACATCCCTACGAGCAGTACTTC	NA	NA	TRBV4-2	TRBJ2-7
CASSPIKGGYTDTQYF	TGTGCCAGCAGTCCTATTAAGGGGGGATACACAGATACGCAGTATTTT	NA	NA	TRBV27	TRBJ2-3
CASSQDQGSNYEKLFF	TGTGCCAGCAGCCAAGATCAGGGTAGCAATTATGAAAAACTGTTTTTT	NA	once	TRBV4-2	TRBJ1-4
CASSLGVNQPQHF	TGTGCCAGCAGCTTAGGAGTTAACCAGCCCCAGCATTTT	NA	NA	TRBV11-2	TRBJ1-5
CASSLELGVNTEAFF	TGTGCCAGCAGCTTAGAACTGGGAGTGAACACTGAAGCTTTCTTT	NA	NA	TRBV7-9	TRBJ1-1
CASSPGQRLAGGPYEQFF	TGCGCCAGCAGCCCGGGCCAGAGGCTAGCGGGAGGGCCCTATGAGCAGTTCTTC	TRBD2	once	TRBV4-3	TRBJ2-1
CASSRAGGQRGYTF	TGTGCCAGCAGTAGGGCAGGGGGGCAGAGAGGCTACACCTTC	TRBD1	once	TRBV11-2	TRBJ1-2
CASSPTGTANYGYTF	TGTGCCAGCAGCCCGACCGGGACGGCTAACTATGGCTACACCTTC	NA	once	TRBV6-5	TRBJ1-2
CASSLTPGDTQYF	TGTGCCAGCAGTCTCACCCCGGGGGATACGCAGTATTTT	NA	NA	TRBV6-5	TRBJ2-3
CASSLSGGHLYGYTF	TGTGCCAGCAGTTTATCGGGCGGACATCTCTATGGCTACACCTTC	NA	NA	TRBV28	TRBJ1-2
CASSQAGTPPETQYF	TGCGCCAGCAGCCAAGCAGGGACGCCGCCAGAGACCCAGTACTTC	NA	NA	TRBV4-1	TRBJ2-5
CASSEGRDYGYTF	TGCGCCAGCAGTGAGGGACGCGACTATGGCTACACCTTC	NA	NA	TRBV5-1	TRBJ1-2
CASSLERTGWGDTQYF	TGCGCCAGCAGCTTGGAACGGACAGGTTGGGGAGATACGCAGTATTTT	TRBD1	NA	TRBV5-1	TRBJ2-3
CASSLDRISGNTIYF	TGTGCCAGCAGCTTAGACAGGATCTCTGGAAACACCATATATTTT	NA	NA	TRBV7-8	TRBJ1-3
CASSLFANTEAFF	TGTGCCAGCAGCTTATTCGCGAACACTGAAGCTTTCTTT	NA	few	TRBV7-9	TRBJ1-1
CASSQGLALGQETQYF	TGCGCCAGCAGCCAGGGCTTAGCGTTGGGCCAAGAGACCCAGTACTTC	NA	once	TRBV4-1	TRBJ2-5
CAWSRVRDSPLHF	TGTGCCTGGAGTAGGGTCCGGGATTCACCCCTCCACTTT	NA	NA	TRBV30	TRBJ1-6